These 8 T cell receptor beta chains were all obtained from the same sample, sequenced in a study of T cell responses to AZD1222 COVID-19 vaccine. TCRdb's table, derived via immunoSEQ multiplex PCR, lists solely in-frame clones and lacks some. In the table there are under 200,000 clones, 94% of which are singletons. Source: peripheral blood, taken on day 0 of AZD1222 vaccination. Receptors originate from an adult in good health.

The rearrangement links TRBV3-1 (or the pseudogene TRBV3-2) to TRBJ1-5; D remains unclear. CDR1 is LGHDT and CDR2 is YNNKEL in the germline V gene (reference sequence). The germline V and J ends were trimmed by 1 base and 3 bases, with 4 bases remaining between them. The CDR3 is 13 residues long. Here the CDR3 DNA reads TGTGCCAGCAGCCAAGTGCCCAATCAGCCCCAGCATTTT. It codes for CASSQVPNQPQHF.

The count of this clone is one. This chain uses TRBV28 with TRBJ1-2; D is undetermined. This CDR3 is 9 amino acids long. V lost 11 bases and J 8 bases, leaving 9 bases between the germline ends. From germline, CDR1 is MDHEN and CDR2 SYDVKM. The CDR3 is CARTLGYTF. The CDR3 DNA follows: TGTGCCCGCACTTTGGGCTACACCTTC.

V usage is TRBV6-2 or TRBV6-3 and J usage is TRBJ1-1, with 10 bases fitting TRBD1. With 6 bases clipped from V and 10 bases from J, the junction kept 8 bases outside the gene matches. Germline CDR1 is MNHEY and CDR2 is SVGEGT. This CDR3 is 13 amino acids long. The CDR3, as DNA: TGTGCCAGCAGCCCGGGACAGGGGAGGGCAGCTTTCTTT. Protein: CASSPGQGRAAFF.

The V and J genes are TRBV9 and TRBJ2-3; D unresolved. This CDR3 contains 15 residues. The V gene lost 0 bases and the J gene lost 1 base, with 9 bases spanning the gap. Germline CDR1 and CDR2: SGDLS and YYNGEE. This chain's CDR3 is CASSVDGPRTDTQYF. As DNA, the CDR3 is TGTGCCAGCAGCGTAGATGGACCGCGCACAGATACGCAGTATTTT. Full variable domain (missing parts from reference TRBV9 and TRBJ2-3): DSGVTQTPKHLITATGQRVTLRCSPRSGDLSVYWYQQSLDQGLQFLIQYYNGEERAKGNILERFSAQQFPDLHSELNLSSLELGDSALYFCASSVDGPRTDTQYFGPGTRLTVL.

The chain couples TRBV30 to TRBJ2-3, with D unresolved. The germline V and J ends were trimmed by 4 bases and 2 bases, with 13 bases remaining between them. Germline V gene sequence: CDR1 GTSNPN, CDR2 SVGIG (reference sequence). The length of the CDR3 is 14 residues. The DNA for the CDR3 is TGTGCCTGGATGCTGGAAGAACCCACAGATACGCAGTATTTT. As protein: CAWMLEEPTDTQYF.

The V and J genes are TRBV7-9 and TRBJ1-3; D is possibly TRBD1 (6 bases). The CDR3 totals 16 residues. CDR1 and CDR2 from the germline V gene are SEHNR and FQNEAQ (reference sequence). Trimming removed 3 bases at V and 0 bases at J, with 12 bases between. CDR3 nucleotides: TGTGCCAGCAGCTTGAGGGGACACAACTCTGGAAACACCATATATTTT. Its protein is CASSLRGHNSGNTIYF.

CDR3 nucleotides: TGTGCCAGCAGTTTATCGGCGACATCCAGCTCCTACGAGCAGTACTTC. Its protein product is CASSLSATSSSYEQYF. This chain joins TRBV27 and TRBJ2-7; unclear D gene. The CDR3 sequence is 16 residues long. The V gene lost 0 bases and the J gene lost 0 bases, with 12 bases spanning the gap. Germline V gene sequence: CDR1 MNHEY, CDR2 SMNVEV (reference sequence).

This sequence joins TRBV19 and TRBJ2-1, with 11 bases identical to TRBD2. CDR1 and CDR2 from the germline V gene are LNHDA and SQIVND (reference sequence). V dropped 3 bases and J dropped 9; count of bases not matched to a gene: 7. This CDR3 spans 15 amino acids. CDR3 region: CASSMIAGGPGEQFF. CDR3 coding DNA: TGTGCCAGTAGTATGATAGCGGGAGGGCCGGGTGAGCAGTTCTTC.